This entry describes one T cell receptor beta chain. Antigen: not known. This CDR3 is 15 amino acids long. Germline CDR1 is SGHRS and CDR2 is YFSETQ. Between the trimmed V and J ends, which lost 2 bases and 5 bases, there was a span of 16 bases. The sample belongs to a study of T cells after yellow fever vaccination. Overall study context: Those fractions that held only low numbers of cells were prepared using the SMART-Seq v4 Ultra Low Input RNA kit.

Findings and limits, study-wide: Weaker overall was a secondary response that nonetheless peaked faster, on day 5 versus 15. Contaminating bulk clonotypes could be abundant in FACS-sorted repertoires.

A process of 5'RACE template switching, which added a universal primer site and UMIs, was used to make TCR cDNA. Via MiXCR, TCRdb re-called the 5' RACE reads, giving one row per CDR3 protein. The repertoire holds roughly 260,000 distinct CDR3 sequences, 13% seen once, with roughly 0.5% in the top ten. This TCR derives from a man aged 25 to 45 who received the YFV17D yellow fever vaccine. The input for sequencing was CD4+ T cells sorted from PBMCs, taken 45 days after the yellow fever booster vaccination. The chain couples TRBV5-1 to TRBJ2-5; D could derive from TRBD1 or TRBD2 (5 bases each). The CDR3: CASSFGTGRGETQYF. The CDR3 coding sequence is TGCGCCAGCAGCTTTGGAACGGGGCGCGGGGAGACCCAGTACTTC.